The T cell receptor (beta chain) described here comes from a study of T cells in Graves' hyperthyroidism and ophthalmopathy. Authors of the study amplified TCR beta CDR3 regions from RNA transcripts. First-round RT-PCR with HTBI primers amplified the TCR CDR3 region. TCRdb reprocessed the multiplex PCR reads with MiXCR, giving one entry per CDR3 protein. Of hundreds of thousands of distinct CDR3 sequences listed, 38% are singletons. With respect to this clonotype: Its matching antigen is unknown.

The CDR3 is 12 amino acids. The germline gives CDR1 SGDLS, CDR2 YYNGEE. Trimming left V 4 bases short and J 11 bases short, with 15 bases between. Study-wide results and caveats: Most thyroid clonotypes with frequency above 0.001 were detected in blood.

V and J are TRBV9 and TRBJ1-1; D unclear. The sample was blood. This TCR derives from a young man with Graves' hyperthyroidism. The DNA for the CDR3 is TGTGCCAGCAGCCCCGGCGGCCCCGTGGCTTTCTTT. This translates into CASSPGGPVAFF.